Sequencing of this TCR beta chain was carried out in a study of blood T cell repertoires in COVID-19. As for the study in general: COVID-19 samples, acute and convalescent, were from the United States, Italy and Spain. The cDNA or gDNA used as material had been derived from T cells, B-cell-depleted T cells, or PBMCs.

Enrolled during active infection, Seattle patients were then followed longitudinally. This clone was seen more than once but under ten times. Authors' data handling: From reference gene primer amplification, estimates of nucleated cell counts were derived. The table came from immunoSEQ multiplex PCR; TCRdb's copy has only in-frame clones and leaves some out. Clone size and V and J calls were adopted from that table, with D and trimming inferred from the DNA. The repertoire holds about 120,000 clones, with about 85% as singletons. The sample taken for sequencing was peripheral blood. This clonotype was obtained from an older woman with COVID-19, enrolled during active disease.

CDR3 DNA: TGTGCCAGCAACAGGGCGAGTTCCGGGGAGCTGTTTTTT. As protein: CASNRASSGELFF. This sequence joins TRBV25-1 and TRBJ2-2, with a possible D match to TRBD1 (6 bases). The CDR3 is 13 amino acids. V lost 7 bases, J lost 6 bases, and 12 bases lay in between. Germline V CDR1 and CDR2: MGHDK, SYGVNS.